Below are 18 T cell receptor beta chains sequenced from a single sample in a study of radiation and T cells in renal cell carcinoma. Here immunoSEQ multiplex PCR was the method, and the copy in TCRdb shows in-frame clones only, minus some. The sample shows about 130,000 clones, around 90% of them seen only once. Time point of the sample: blood 2 weeks post-SBRT. Described treatment: 15 Gy SBRT to primary tumor, nephrectomy 4 weeks later. The starting material was blood, obtained from a patient whose treatment included radiotherapy and nephrectomy. The source of these receptors is a woman aged 70 to 79 with renal cell carcinoma.

Only one count was recorded for this clone. CDR3 DNA sequence: TGTGCCAGCAGAGAGGACAGGGTTCAAGAGACCCAGTACTTC. Translation: CASREDRVQETQYF. V and J are TRBV2 and TRBJ2-5; TRBD1 agrees at 8 bases. The CDR3 extends over 14 amino acids. Trimming cost V 6 bases and J 2 bases; bases outside gene matches: 5. Germline lookup yields CDR1 SNHLY and CDR2 FYNNEI.

V gene TRBV19 combines with J gene TRBJ1-6, with D possibly being TRBD1 (5 bases). From germline, CDR1 is LNHDA and CDR2 SQIVND (reference sequence). V shed 5 bases and J shed 0 bases, with 14 bases lying between them. The CDR3 is 17 residues long. CDR3 protein: CASSLRGESSYNSPLHF. For the CDR3, the DNA is TGTGCCAGTAGTCTCCGAGGGGAGAGCTCCTATAATTCACCCCTCCACTTT. The entire variable domain, with the rest obtained from reference TRBV19 and TRBJ1-6, is as follows: DGGITQSPKYLFRKEGQNVTLSCEQNLNHDAMYWYRQDPGQGLRLIYYSQIVNDFQKGDIAEGYSVSREKKESFPLTVTSAQKNPTAFYLCASSLRGESSYNSPLHFGNGTRLTVT.

CDR3 protein: CASSPLETSGGILYEQYF. DNA of the CDR3: TGTGCCAGCTCACCATTGGAGACTAGCGGGGGCATCCTCTACGAGCAGTACTTC. The chain couples TRBV18 to TRBJ2-7, with TRBD2 matching 12 bases. Germline assignment: CDR1 KGHSH and CDR2 LQKENI. This CDR3 has 18 amino acids. After removal of 2 bases from V and 3 bases from J, the junction contained 11 bases not matched to a gene.

This clone was observed a handful of times. V and J are TRBV30 and TRBJ1-5, with D possibly being TRBD1 (5 bases). V was pared by 0 bases and J by 1 base, with 7 bases between. Germline assignment: CDR1 GTSNPN and CDR2 SVGIG (reference sequence). The CDR3 extends over 14 amino acids. The CDR3 region has the DNA TGTGCCTGGAGTGTGGGGGTGAGCAATCAGCCCCAGCATTTT. Its protein is CAWSVGVSNQPQHF.

Only one count was recorded for this clone. Here the CDR3 reads CASSLGRRNQPQHF. The DNA for the CDR3 is TGTGCCAGCAGCTTAGGGAGGCGGAATCAGCCCCAGCATTTT. The rearrangement uses TRBV7-2 and TRBJ1-5; no clear D. CDR1 and CDR2 (germline): SGHTA, FQGNSA. Trimming removed 1 base from V and 4 bases from J, with 8 bases in between. The CDR3 has 14 residues.

This clone was found a few times. V gene TRBV7-2 combines with J gene TRBJ1-1; tentative D call: TRBD1 (6 bases). The CDR3 consists of 17 residues. V lost 3 bases, J lost 1 base, and 18 bases lay in between. The germline V gene encodes CDR1 SGHTA and CDR2 FQGNSA. This CDR3 is CASSFRGRGGGNTEAFF. CDR3 nucleotide sequence: TGTGCCAGCAGCTTCAGAGGCAGGGGCGGCGGGAACACTGAAGCTTTCTTT.

The V gene is TRBV5-1, the J gene TRBJ2-7; maybe TRBD1 (6 bases). The CDR3 consists of 15 residues. Germline CDR1 reads SGHRS; CDR2 reads YFSETQ. The germline V and J ends were trimmed by 4 bases and 3 bases, with 17 bases remaining between them. The CDR3 loop is CASSDPRDTIYEQYF. CDR3 DNA: TGCGCCAGCAGCGATCCCCGGGACACTATCTACGAGCAGTACTTC.

This sequence joins TRBV5-1 and TRBJ1-5; D is unclear. The CDR3 spans 13 residues. Deletions cut 0 bases from V and 6 bases from J, with 7 bases between. The germline V gene encodes CDR1 SGHRS and CDR2 YFSETQ. DNA of the CDR3: TGCGCCAGCAGCTTGGACAGTCGTCAGCCCCAGCATTTT. Translated, it gives CASSLDSRQPQHF.

The chain has TRBV21-1 and TRBJ2-7; the table gives TRBD1 as D, unverified against the DNA. TRBV21-1 is an annotated pseudogene. CDR3 length: 15 residues. DNA for the CDR3: TGTGCCAGCAGCAAAAATGGGACAGGGATTTGCGAGCAGTACTTC. This sequence encodes CASSKNGTGICEQYF.

This chain joins TRBV4-2 and TRBJ1-2; 11 bases fit TRBD1. From germline, CDR1 is LGHNA and CDR2 YNFKEQ. With 4 bases clipped from V and 5 bases from J, the junction kept 3 bases outside the gene matches. This CDR3 spans 14 amino acids. The CDR3 is CASSRTGGIYGYTF. The CDR3 coding sequence is TGTGCCAGCAGCCGGACAGGGGGCATTTATGGCTACACCTTC.

The chain employs TRBV9 and TRBJ2-3, with D perhaps given as TRBD1 or TRBD2 (6 bases each). CDR1 is SGDLS and CDR2 is YYNGEE in the germline V gene. CDR3 length equals 16 residues. Trimming removed 0 bases at V and 1 base at J, with 12 bases between. CDR3 residues: CASSVDEGGGTDTQYF. DNA for the CDR3: TGTGCCAGCAGCGTAGACGAGGGGGGTGGCACAGATACGCAGTATTTT.

With regard to this clone: This same CDR3 is encoded by further DNA sequences in the sample. The chain employs TRBV5-4 and TRBJ1-4, with D perhaps TRBD1 (5 bases). Germline lookup yields CDR1 SGHNT and CDR2 YYREEE (reference sequence). There are 16 residues in the CDR3. V was pared by 0 bases and J by 3 bases, with 12 bases between. CDR3 region: CASSLARVGANEKLFF. Here the CDR3 DNA reads TGTGCCAGCAGCTTGGCAAGGGTGGGGGCTAATGAAAAACTGTTTTTT.

For this clone: Other DNA sequences in this sample translate to the same CDR3. The chain links TRBV5-1 to TRBJ1-5, with D hard to call. V lost 0 bases to trimming and J lost 5 bases, with 6 bases between them. CDR3 size: 13 residues. The V gene's germline CDR1 is SGHRS and CDR2 YFSETQ. CDR3 in amino acids: CASSLGGDQPQHF. In nucleotides, the CDR3 is TGCGCCAGCAGCTTGGGCGGGGATCAGCCCCAGCATTTT.

CDR3 sequence reads: CASSSLQGYEQYF. DNA of the CDR3: TGTGCCAGCAGCTCTCTGCAGGGCTACGAGCAGTACTTC. The V call is TRBV5-6, the J call TRBJ2-7, with D maybe TRBD1 (5 bases). V lost 3 bases to trimming and J lost 3 bases, with 10 bases between them. Germline CDR1 and CDR2: SGHDT and YYEEEE. The CDR3 is 13 amino acids. Together with reference TRBV5-6 and TRBJ2-7, the CDR3 gives the full variable domain: DAGVTQSPTHLIKTRGQQVTLRCSPKSGHDTVSWYQQALGQGPQFIFQYYEEEERQRGNFPDRFSGHQFPNYSSELNVNALLLGDSALYLCASSSLQGYEQYFGPGTRLTVT.

This chain joins TRBV6-5 and TRBJ1-6; D call uncertain. The germline V gene encodes CDR1 MNHEY and CDR2 SVGAGI. Between the trimmed V and J ends, which lost 5 bases and 8 bases, there was a span of 13 bases. CDR3 length equals 14 residues. In DNA form, the CDR3 reads TGTGCCAGCAGTCGGATCTTCGGGGATTCACCCCTCCACTTT. Translating gives CASSRIFGDSPLHF.

This rearrangement joins TRBV11-1 to TRBJ2-3; unclear D gene. The CDR3 runs 14 residues. V shed 5 bases and J shed 1 base, with 10 bases lying between them. Germline V gives CDR1 SGHAT, CDR2 FQDESV (reference sequence). CDR3 bases: TGTGCCAGCAGCCCGGTGAGTCGCACAGATACGCAGTATTTT. It encodes CASSPVSRTDTQYF.

This chain connects TRBV19 to TRBJ1-2; 9 bases are shared with TRBD1. CDR1 and CDR2 (germline): LNHDA, SQIVND (reference sequence). The junction had 6 bases not matched to a gene; V was cut back by 4 bases and J by 6 bases. The CDR3 covers 14 residues. The CDR3: CASSRDRARNGYTF. Written as DNA, the CDR3 is TGTGCCAGTAGTAGGGACAGGGCGAGGAATGGCTACACCTTC.

The chain links TRBV27 to TRBJ2-2; D uncertain. Germline-derived CDR1 and CDR2 are MNHEY and SMNVEV (reference sequence). The V gene lost 5 bases and the J gene lost 3 bases, with 4 bases spanning the gap. The CDR3 extends over 12 amino acids. CDR3 in DNA: TGTGCCAGCAGTCGGTACACCGGGGAGCTGTTTTTT. This codes for CASSRYTGELFF.